These T cell receptor beta chains were read from a single sample in a study of blood T cell repertoires in COVID-19. Here immunoSEQ multiplex PCR was the method, and the copy in TCRdb shows in-frame clones only, minus some. This sample has about 70,000 clones, with roughly 89% found just once. Sequenced input: peripheral blood. The receptors derive from a human donor in a cohort sampled during active COVID-19. The CDR3 runs from the conserved cysteine through the conserved F or W. The D gene is left open where the match is weak.

d_call	v_call	j_call	cdr3_nt	cdr3_aa
NA	TRBV14	TRBJ2-5	TGTGCCAGCAGCCAAAGGAGAAACCAAGAGACCCAGTACTTC	CASSQRRNQETQYF
TRBD1	TRBV6-1	TRBJ1-1	TGTGCCAGCAGTGAACGGACAGGTCGGTTGAACACTGAAGCTTTCTTT	CASSERTGRLNTEAFF
NA	TRBV25-1	TRBJ2-2	TGTGCCAGCAGTGAGATGGCCTCCGGGTCCCCGAACACCGGGGAGCTGTTTTTT	CASSEMASGSPNTGELFF
TRBD1	TRBV11-2	TRBJ1-1	TGTGCCAGCCGATACAGGGGATCTGAAGCTTTCTTT	CASRYRGSEAFF
TRBD2	TRBV4-3	TRBJ2-2	TGCGCCAGCAGCCAAGATTTGACTAGCGGGGTGTCCGGGGAGCTGTTTTTT	CASSQDLTSGVSGELFF
TRBD1	TRBV6-7	TRBJ1-3	TGTGCCAGCAGTTCAGACAGGGGGCGCCCCCACTCTGGAAACACCATATATTTT	CASSSDRGRPHSGNTIYF
TRBD2	TRBV27	TRBJ2-7	TGTGCCAGCTTAGGGACTAGCGACGGCGAGCAGTACTTC	CASLGTSDGEQYF
NA	TRBV28	TRBJ1-5	TGTGCCAGCACCCCGGGGGGGGTGGGCAATCAGCCCCAGCATTTT	CASTPGGVGNQPQHF
NA	TRBV25-1	TRBJ1-1	TGTGCCAGTAGGGGGTCTGGGGCTGAAGCTTTCTTT	CASRGSGAEAFF
TRBD1	TRBV11-2	TRBJ2-7	TGTGCCAGCAGCAGTCGATCCGGGACAGGGGGGCTCTCCTACGAGCAGTACTTC	CASSSRSGTGGLSYEQYF
TRBD2	TRBV5-5	TRBJ2-7	TGTGCCAGCAGCACTCCGGGACTAGTGTACGAGCAGTACTTC	CASSTPGLVYEQYF
TRBD1	TRBV13	TRBJ2-7	TGTGCCAGCAGGGGACAGGGCCTCGGGGAGCAGTACTTC	CASRGQGLGEQYF
TRBD1	TRBV11-3	TRBJ2-7	TGTGCCAGCAGCTTAGGCACAGGGGTACAGTACTTC	CASSLGTGVQYF